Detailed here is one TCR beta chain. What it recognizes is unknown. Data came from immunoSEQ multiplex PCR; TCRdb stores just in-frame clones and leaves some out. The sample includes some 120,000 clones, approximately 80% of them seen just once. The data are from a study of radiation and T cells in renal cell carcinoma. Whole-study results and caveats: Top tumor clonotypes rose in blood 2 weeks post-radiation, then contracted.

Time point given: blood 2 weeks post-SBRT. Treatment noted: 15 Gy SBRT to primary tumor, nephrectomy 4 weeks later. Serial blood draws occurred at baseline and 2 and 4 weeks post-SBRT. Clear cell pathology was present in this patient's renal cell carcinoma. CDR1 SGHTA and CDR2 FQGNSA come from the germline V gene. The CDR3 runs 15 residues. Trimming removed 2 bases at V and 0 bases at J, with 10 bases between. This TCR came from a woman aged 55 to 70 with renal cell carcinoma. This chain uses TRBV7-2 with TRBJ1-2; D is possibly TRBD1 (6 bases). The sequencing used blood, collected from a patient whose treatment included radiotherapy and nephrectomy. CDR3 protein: CASSLNPGANYGYTF. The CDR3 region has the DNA TGTGCCAGCAGCTTAAACCCAGGGGCTAACTATGGCTACACCTTC. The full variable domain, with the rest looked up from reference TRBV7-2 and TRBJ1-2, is GAGVSQSPSNKVTEKGKDVELRCDPISGHTALYWYRQSLGQGLEFLIYFQGNSAPDKSGLPSDRFSAERTGGSVSTLTIQRTQQEDSAVYLCASSLNPGANYGYTFGSGTRLTVV.